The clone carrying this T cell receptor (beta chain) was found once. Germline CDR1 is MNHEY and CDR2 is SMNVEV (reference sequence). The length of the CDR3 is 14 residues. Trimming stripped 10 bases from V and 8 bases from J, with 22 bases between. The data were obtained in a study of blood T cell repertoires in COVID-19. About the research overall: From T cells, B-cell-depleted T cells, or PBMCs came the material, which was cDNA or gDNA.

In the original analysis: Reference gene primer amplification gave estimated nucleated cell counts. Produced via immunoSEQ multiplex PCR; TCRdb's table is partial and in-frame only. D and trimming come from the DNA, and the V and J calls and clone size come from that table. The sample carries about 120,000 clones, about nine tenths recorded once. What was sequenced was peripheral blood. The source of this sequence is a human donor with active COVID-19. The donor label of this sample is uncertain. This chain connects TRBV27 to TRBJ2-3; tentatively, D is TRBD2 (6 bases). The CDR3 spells CATQGRTAGGTQYF. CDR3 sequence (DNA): TGTGCCACCCAGGGCAGGACGGCCGGGGGTACGCAGTATTTT.